The 30 T cell receptor beta chains below all came from one sample that was sequenced in a study of blood T cell repertoires in COVID-19 (TCRdb year 2020). Libraries came from the immunoSEQ multiplex PCR assay. TCRdb provides this immuneACCESS table in a form limited to in-frame rearrangements. Some clones are lacking; in checked studies, under half of them reflect an unresolved V gene, and why the rest are absent is not known. The sample table contains approximately 82,000 clones; only one count was recorded for about four fifths of them. The top ten clones comprise around 7% of the sample. The sequenced sample consisted of peripheral blood. The receptors shown here come from a middle-aged man with active or convalescent COVID-19.

The gene calls are TRBV5-6 and TRBJ1-1; D might be TRBD1 (5 bases). Trimming took off 7 bases at V and 4 bases at J, with 23 bases between the two ends. Germline loops: CDR1 SGHDT, CDR2 YYEEEE. The CDR3 length is 16 residues. The CDR3 region has the DNA TGTGCCAGCGGCCTTAGGACCGCCGTGGGGGGCACTGAAGCTTTCTTT. It is translated as CASGLRTAVGGTEAFF.

The genes are TRBV6-5 and TRBJ1-2, with 9 positions matching TRBD1. The CDR3 spans 15 residues. Germline CDR1 is MNHEY and CDR2 is SVGAGI. J was trimmed by 5 bases and V by 6 bases; bases with no gene match: 10. The CDR3: CASRPLDRGPYGYTF. The CDR3 coding sequence is TGTGCCAGCAGACCCCTGGACAGGGGCCCTTATGGCTACACCTTC.

Concerning this clone itself: The identical CDR3 is also encoded by other nucleotide sequences in the sample. The genes are TRBV4-1 and TRBJ2-3; 12 nucleotides line up with TRBD2. Germline loops: CDR1 MGHRA, CDR2 YSYEKL. The CDR3 contains 17 residues. V dropped 0 bases and J dropped 5; count of bases not matched to a gene: 6. The CDR3 region has the DNA TGCGCCAGCAGCCAAGAGGCTAGCGGGGGGGCTGTAGATACGCAGTATTTT. Translation gives CASSQEASGGAVDTQYF.

The V call is TRBV7-9, the J call TRBJ2-2, with D possibly being TRBD1 (6 bases). This CDR3 comprises 15 residues. CDR1 and CDR2 from the germline V gene are SEHNR and FQNEAQ (reference sequence). Trimming stripped 6 bases from V and 1 base from J, with 12 bases between. The CDR3 sequence is CASRRDTQNTGELFF. CDR3 DNA: TGTGCCAGCAGACGGGACACCCAGAACACCGGGGAGCTGTTTTTT.

The chain couples TRBV21-1 to TRBJ1-2; the listed D gene, TRBD1, was not tested against the DNA. TRBV21-1 is given as a pseudogene. The CDR3 is 14 residues long. For the CDR3, the DNA is TGTGCCAGCAGCAAACGGTGGGCAGACTATGGCTACACCTTC. Translated, it gives CASSKRWADYGYTF.

The chain carries TRBV19 and TRBJ2-1, with a weak D call TRBD1 (5 bases). Germline loops: CDR1 LNHDA, CDR2 SQIVND (reference sequence). The CDR3 runs to 15 residues. V lost 5 bases and J lost 2, with 13 bases in between. CDR3 in amino acids: CASSATALTYNEQFF. Written as DNA, the CDR3 is TGTGCCAGTAGTGCGACAGCCCTTACCTACAATGAGCAGTTCTTC.

This chain links TRBV12-3 or TRBV12-4 with TRBJ2-7; D unresolved. The ends were cut back, 5 bases at V and 6 bases at J, with 8 bases in the middle. The CDR3 has 11 amino acids. CDR3 nucleotides: TGTGCCAGCAGTCAGGTCGGCGAGCAGTACTTC. This sequence encodes CASSQVGEQYF.

The chain links TRBV27 to TRBJ2-5; D perhaps matches TRBD1 (6 bases). Trimming left V 3 bases short and J 4 bases short, with 9 bases between. Per the germline V gene, CDR1 is MNHEY and CDR2 is SMNVEV (reference sequence). CDR3 length: 13 amino acids. The CDR3, as DNA: TGTGCCAGCAGTTTGACAGGTCCAGAGACCCAGTACTTC. Protein product: CASSLTGPETQYF.

The V gene is TRBV27, the J gene TRBJ1-5; D gene unclear. The CDR3 consists of 13 residues. CDR1 and CDR2 from the germline V gene are MNHEY and SMNVEV (reference sequence). Trimming left V 5 bases short and J 4 bases short, with 9 bases between. This CDR3 is CASSAKWNQPQHF. The CDR3 nucleotides are TGTGCCAGCAGTGCTAAGTGGAATCAGCCCCAGCATTTT.

The J gene is TRBJ2-2, the V gene TRBV24-1; D not resolved. The CDR3 totals 15 residues. Germline CDR1 KGHDR, CDR2 SFDVKD. V lost 4 bases and J lost 4, with 12 bases in between. The CDR3 region has the DNA TGTGCCACCAGTGACCTCGTACAGTCCACCGGGGAGCTGTTTTTT. It specifies CATSDLVQSTGELFF.

This chain links TRBV19 with TRBJ2-1, with 12 nucleotides matching TRBD2. CDR3 length equals 19 residues. V lost 3 bases, J lost 5 bases, and 14 bases stayed unmatched. Germline V lookup: CDR1 LNHDA, CDR2 SQIVND (reference sequence). The CDR3 spells CASSIRLAGATGWDNEQFF. In DNA, the CDR3 is TGTGCCAGTAGTATCCGACTAGCGGGGGCCACCGGGTGGGACAATGAGCAGTTCTTC.

In its sample, this clone was seen a few times. V usage is TRBV19 and J usage is TRBJ1-5; 7 bases line up with TRBD1. V lost 5 bases, J lost 0 bases, and 7 bases stayed unmatched. The CDR3 has 16 residues. Germline CDR1 LNHDA, CDR2 SQIVND (reference sequence). CDR3: CASSFRGTYSNQPQHF. The CDR3 DNA sequence: TGTGCCAGTAGTTTCAGGGGGACTTATAGCAATCAGCCCCAGCATTTT. Using reference TRBV19 and TRBJ1-5 for the parts outside the CDR3, the full variable domain is DGGITQSPKYLFRKEGQNVTLSCEQNLNHDAMYWYRQDPGQGLRLIYYSQIVNDFQKGDIAEGYSVSREKKESFPLTVTSAQKNPTAFYLCASSFRGTYSNQPQHFGDGTRLSIL.

This clone was found a few times. This chain connects TRBV28 to TRBJ1-5; D might be TRBD1 (6 bases). Germline V lookup: CDR1 MDHEN, CDR2 SYDVKM. The CDR3 sequence is 13 residues long. Trimming removed 6 bases at V and 5 bases at J, with 11 bases between. The CDR3 DNA is TGTGCCAGCAGCCGGACAGAAGATCAGCCCCAGCATTTT. Translating it yields CASSRTEDQPQHF.

This clone occurred a few times. The chain couples TRBV19 to TRBJ1-5, with TRBD1 matching over 7 bases. From germline, CDR1 is LNHDA and CDR2 SQIVND (reference sequence). With V trimmed by 6 bases and J by 6 bases, 8 bases remained unmatched. This CDR3 has 14 residues. CDR3 DNA: TGTGCCAGTAGCCGGGGAAGGGGGCCTCAGCCCCAGCATTTT. This codes for CASSRGRGPQPQHF.

This rearrangement joins TRBV7-8 to TRBJ2-6; a possible D gene is TRBD2 (5 bases). The germline V gene encodes CDR1 SGHVS and CDR2 FQNEAQ. The CDR3 contains 15 residues. V lost 5 bases, J lost 0 bases, and 8 bases lay in between. CDR3 DNA: TGTGCCAGCAGCAGCACTAGCTCTGGGGCCAACGTCCTGACTTTC. Residues: CASSSTSSGANVLTF.

The chain recombines TRBV28 with TRBJ1-5, with 8 nucleotides matching TRBD1. The V gene end was trimmed by 2 bases and the J gene end by 0 bases; junction bases not matched to a gene: 12. This CDR3 has 19 amino acids. Germline lookup yields CDR1 MDHEN and CDR2 SYDVKM. CDR3 residues: CASSLISNAGGYSNQPQHF. CDR3 DNA sequence: TGTGCCAGCAGTTTAATAAGTAATGCAGGGGGCTATAGCAATCAGCCCCAGCATTTT.

The gene calls are TRBV11-2 and TRBJ2-7, with 7 nucleotides matching TRBD2. The germline gives CDR1 SGHAT, CDR2 FQNNGV. CDR3 length: 13 residues. Trimming took 10 bases from V and 1 from J; bases not matched to a gene: 7. CDR3 region: CATGAGLSYEQYF. The CDR3 DNA follows: TGTGCCACAGGAGCGGGGTTATCCTACGAGCAGTACTTC.

This clone appeared a single time. CDR3 DNA sequence: TGCGCCAGCAGTGAGTCCCCGCTAGCGCGCCCGTCATCCTACGAGCAGTACGTC. This translates into CASSESPLARPSSYEQYV. The rearrangement links TRBV10-2 to TRBJ2-7; a weak D match, TRBD2 (6 bases). CDR3 size: 18 residues. Germline V lookup: CDR1 WSHSY, CDR2 SAAADI. Trimming removed 0 bases at V and 1 base at J, with 19 bases between.

This clone appeared once. The chain is built from TRBV29-1 and TRBJ1-1, with a tentative D call TRBD1 (5 bases). The CDR3 extends over 14 amino acids. Germline CDR1 SQVTM, CDR2 ANQGSEA. V was pared by 2 bases and J by 1 base, with 11 bases between. The chain's CDR3 is CSVEPTDRNTEAFF. Here the CDR3 DNA reads TGCAGCGTTGAACCGACAGATAGGAACACTGAAGCTTTCTTT. The variable domain in full, completed from reference TRBV29-1 and TRBJ1-1, reads SAVISQKPSRDICQRGTSLTIQCQVDSQVTMMFWYRQQPGQSLTLIATANQGSEATYESGFVIDKFPISRPNLTFSTLTVSNMSPEDSSIYLCSVEPTDRNTEAFFGQGTRLTVV.

There are a few counts of this clone. The rearrangement uses TRBV4-1 and TRBJ1-6, with 8 nucleotides matching TRBD1. The CDR3 is 16 residues long. J gave up 9 bases and V 0 bases, and 7 bases lay outside the gene matches. Looked up from germline, CDR1 is MGHRA and CDR2 is YSYEKL. The CDR3 here is CASSQDTGGIGSPLHF. In DNA form, the CDR3 reads TGCGCCAGCAGCCAAGATACAGGGGGAATTGGTTCACCCCTCCACTTT.

This chain links TRBV10-2 with TRBJ1-5; D is possibly TRBD1 (6 bases). CDR3 length equals 16 residues. The V gene lost 1 base and the J gene lost 8 bases, with 18 bases spanning the gap. CDR1 is WSHSY and CDR2 is SAAADI in the germline V gene. This CDR3 is CASSEFLDRMGEPQHF. The CDR3 DNA reads as TGCGCCAGCAGTGAGTTCCTAGACAGGATGGGGGAGCCCCAGCATTTT.

This clone has only one observation. The chain joins TRBV4-2 to TRBJ2-1, with 8 bases that match TRBD2. CDR3 length: 19 amino acids. From germline, CDR1 is LGHNA and CDR2 YNFKEQ. V shed 1 base, J shed 0 bases, and the junction held 11 bases outside the gene matches. In nucleotides, the CDR3 is TGTGCCAGCAGCCAAGGGGGGCGGGAGGCCTCGAGCTCCTACAATGAGCAGTTCTTC. Protein product: CASSQGGREASSSYNEQFF.

This chain uses TRBV4-1 with TRBJ2-6; TRBD2 agrees at 8 bases. Germline CDR1 MGHRA, CDR2 YSYEKL. V shed 0 bases, J shed 4 bases, and the junction held 11 bases outside the gene matches. The CDR3 length is 19 residues. This CDR3 reads CASSQDWGLVNGGANVLTF. The CDR3 nucleotides read TGCGCCAGCAGCCAAGATTGGGGACTAGTCAACGGGGGGGCCAACGTCCTGACTTTC.

V usage is TRBV7-9 and J usage is TRBJ2-3; 10 bases align to TRBD2. The CDR3 contains 15 residues. CDR1 SEHNR and CDR2 FQNEAQ come from the germline V gene (reference sequence). V trimming: 5 bases; J trimming: 6 bases; junction bases outside the gene matches: 8. For the CDR3, the DNA is TGTGCCAGCAGCCCCTTGGGTAGCGGGGGGGATACGCAGTATTTT. Protein: CASSPLGSGGDTQYF.

The J gene is TRBJ2-3, the V gene TRBV7-2, with a possible D match to TRBD2 (6 bases). CDR1 and CDR2 (germline): SGHTA, FQGNSA. This CDR3 contains 15 residues. Trimming stripped 1 base from V and 4 bases from J, with 12 bases between. As DNA, the CDR3 is TGTGCCAGCAGCTTAGACCGGGGCGGGGCAGATACGCAGTATTTT. It codes for CASSLDRGGADTQYF.

The rearrangement uses TRBV20-1 and TRBJ2-5; possibly TRBD2 for D (5 bases). Germline V gene sequence: CDR1 DFQATT, CDR2 SNEGSKA (reference sequence). Trimming pared 3 bases from V and 2 bases from J, leaving 7 bases between. The CDR3 runs to 12 residues. The CDR3 loop is CSASLAQETQYF. In DNA, the CDR3 is TGCAGTGCTAGTCTAGCTCAAGAGACCCAGTACTTC.

The chain links TRBV19 to TRBJ2-6, with TRBD1 identical over 9 bases. Per germline, CDR1 LNHDA and CDR2 SQIVND (reference sequence). The CDR3 loop spans 16 amino acids. V shed 8 bases, J shed 0 bases, and the junction held 5 bases outside the gene matches. The chain's CDR3 is CASWDRAFSGANVLTF. CDR3 DNA: TGTGCCAGTTGGGACAGGGCCTTCTCTGGGGCCAACGTCCTGACTTTC. Filled out from reference TRBV19 and TRBJ2-6, the complete variable domain reads DGGITQSPKYLFRKEGQNVTLSCEQNLNHDAMYWYRQDPGQGLRLIYYSQIVNDFQKGDIAEGYSVSREKKESFPLTVTSAQKNPTAFYLCASWDRAFSGANVLTFGAGSRLTVL.

V is TRBV4-3 and J is TRBJ1-1, with D uncertain. V lost 0 bases and J lost 4, with 15 bases in between. The germline gives CDR1 LGHNA, CDR2 YSLEER. CDR3 length: 16 amino acids. CDR3 DNA sequence: TGCGCCAGCAGCCAAGATAGCGGGTTGAGTTCCACTGAAGCTTTCTTT. It codes for CASSQDSGLSSTEAFF.

The chain uses TRBV5-1 and TRBJ2-3; 8 nucleotides match TRBD2. From germline, CDR1 is SGHRS and CDR2 YFSETQ. The CDR3 is 15 residues long. The V segment lost 7 bases and the J segment 1 base; nucleotides outside the gene matches: 8. The CDR3 DNA is TGCGCCAGCCAGGGGTGGGGACTAGGCACAGATACGCAGTATTTT. It translates to CASQGWGLGTDTQYF.

The genes are TRBV4-1 and TRBJ2-5; D ambiguous. V was cut by 1 base and J by 5 bases, with 14 bases left in between. The CDR3 sequence is 15 residues long. Germline CDR1 reads MGHRA; CDR2 reads YSYEKL. CDR3 coding DNA: TGCGCCAGCAGCCAAGGTGCAGCCTCCGGGGAGACCCAGTACTTC. It specifies CASSQGAASGETQYF.